This record looks at one T cell receptor beta chain sequence and its context. This specimen comes from a study of blood T cell repertoires in COVID-19. The assay was immunoSEQ multiplex PCR, and TCRdb's table has in-frame clones only and misses some. The sample records approximately 240,000 clones, 65% to 90% being singletons. There are 13 residues in the CDR3. With 3 bases removed from V and 1 base from J, the gap between germline ends came to 6 bases. Germline lookup yields CDR1 MDHEN and CDR2 SYDVKM. This rearrangement joins TRBV28 to TRBJ1-2, with unresolved D. Sequenced material: peripheral blood. The sequence derives from a woman of 80 years or more with active or convalescent COVID-19. The CDR3 DNA reads TGTGCCAGCAGTTTCCGGGATAACTATGGCTACACCTTC. The encoded protein is CASSFRDNYGYTF.